The 13 T cell receptor beta chains in this list originate from one sample, sequenced in a study of post-analysis software for immune sequencing data. General observations from the study: Patients used roughly five TRBV segments, including TRBV5-6, TRBV5-1 and TRBV20-1, more often than controls.

Their recognized antigens are unknown. cDNA libraries for TCR beta contained unique molecular identifiers. TCRdb re-called the PCR reads through MiXCR, storing one row per CDR3 protein. This sample carries approximately 770,000 distinct CDR3 sequences, 46% of them seen once, and the ten largest clones take roughly 4.9%. The material sequenced was blood. These receptors were taken from a girl aged 5-17 years with multiple sclerosis.

V and J are TRBV7-9 and TRBJ2-7, with 8 bases lining up with TRBD2. The end of the DNA aligns better with TRBJ2-5, so the J call may be wrong. The CDR3 totals 15 residues. Germline CDR1 reads SEHNR; CDR2 reads FQNEAQ (reference sequence). The CDR3 DNA sequence: TGTGCCAGCAGCCCCGGGAGGGCCAGACAAGAGACCCAGTACTTC. As protein: CASSPGRARQETQYF.

This chain connects TRBV6-5 to TRBJ2-3; the D is unclear. Germline assignment: CDR1 MNHEY and CDR2 SVGAGI. The CDR3 sequence is 14 residues long. V was cut by 2 bases and J by 5 bases, with 11 bases left in between. The CDR3 sequence: CASSYGPPVDTQYF. CDR3 nucleotides: TGTGCCAGCAGTTACGGACCCCCTGTAGATACGCAGTATTTT.

The gene calls are TRBV20-1 and TRBJ2-7; weak D call: TRBD2 (6 bases). With 6 bases removed from V and 0 bases from J, the gap between germline ends came to 15 bases. There are 14 residues in the CDR3. Germline CDR1 DFQATT, CDR2 SNEGSKA (reference sequence). DNA of the CDR3: TGCAGTGCGCGGGACGGCGAGAGCTCCTACGAGCAGTACTTC. Amino acids: CSARDGESSYEQYF.

The rearrangement links TRBV11-2 to TRBJ1-2, with TRBD1 matching over 7 bases. The V segment lost 5 bases and the J segment 4 bases; nucleotides outside the gene matches: 10. The CDR3 length is 15 residues. CDR1 and CDR2 (germline): SGHAT, FQNNGV. The CDR3 loop reads CASSPRSGQAYGYTF. The CDR3 coding sequence is TGTGCCAGCAGCCCCAGAAGTGGACAGGCCTATGGCTACACCTTC.

The gene calls are TRBV30 and TRBJ2-3; TRBD2 aligns across 10 bases. The CDR3 totals 17 residues. V lost 2 bases and J lost 7; bases outside the gene matches: 15. Germline V gene data show CDR1 as GTSNPN and CDR2 as SVGIG (reference sequence). The CDR3 loop reads CAWSTLRGISGRNTQYF. CDR3 DNA sequence: TGTGCCTGGAGTACCCTACGTGGGATTAGCGGGAGGAATACGCAGTATTTT.

The V call is TRBV20-1, the J call TRBJ2-5; TRBD1 or TRBD2 may be the D gene (7 bases each). The closer fit of TRBJ2-7 to the DNA end suggests the J call may be wrong. CDR1 DFQATT and CDR2 SNEGSKA come from the germline V gene (reference sequence). The CDR3 contains 17 residues. The CDR3 sequence: CSARSGQGGGLRNEQYF. The CDR3, as DNA: TGCAGTGCTAGGTCTGGTCAGGGGGGAGGGCTTCGGAACGAGCAGTACTTC.

The chain has TRBV29-1 and TRBJ2-3, with D tentatively TRBD2 (5 bases). CDR3 length equals 13 residues. With 6 bases removed from V and 3 bases from J, the gap between germline ends came to 13 bases. The V gene's germline CDR1 is SQVTM and CDR2 ANQGSEA. The CDR3 is CSVAERLTDTQYF. Here the CDR3 DNA reads TGCAGCGTCGCCGAGAGACTAACAGATACGCAGTATTTT.

This clonotype has a count of ten or more. The chain joins TRBV12-3 or TRBV12-4 to TRBJ2-1; 11 bases are shared with TRBD2. With V trimmed by 5 bases and J by 5 bases, 5 bases remained unmatched. CDR3 length: 15 amino acids. CDR3 bases: TGTGCCAGCAGTCCGATGGGACTAGCGGACAATGAGCAGTTCTTC. As protein: CASSPMGLADNEQFF.

The chain links TRBV29-1 to TRBJ2-1; D remains ambiguous. Germline V gene sequence: CDR1 SQVTM, CDR2 ANQGSEA. There are 14 residues in the CDR3. Trimming stripped 1 base from V and 1 base from J, with 8 bases between. The CDR3 region is CSVEGVGSYNEQFF. In DNA form, the CDR3 reads TGCAGCGTTGAAGGAGTAGGGTCCTACAATGAGCAGTTCTTC.

The CDR3 region is CATSDLSVGSGDSNQPQHF. CDR3 bases: TGTGCCACCAGTGATTTGAGTGTGGGATCAGGGGATAGCAATCAGCCCCAGCATTTT. The chain recombines TRBV24-1 with TRBJ1-5; tentative D call: TRBD1 (6 bases). The CDR3 covers 19 residues. Germline V gene data show CDR1 as KGHDR and CDR2 as SFDVKD. V shed 0 bases and J shed 0 bases, with 17 bases lying between them.

The rearrangement uses TRBV15 and TRBJ2-5; D is tentatively TRBD1 or TRBD2 (6 bases each). Germline V gene lookup returns CDR1 LNHNV and CDR2 YYDKDF (reference sequence). The germline V and J ends were trimmed by 3 bases and 6 bases, with 17 bases remaining between them. The CDR3 is 15 residues long. In DNA form, the CDR3 reads TGTGCCACCAGCAGCGGGTCGGGGGCGGTGAAGACCCAGTACTTC. Amino acids: CATSSGSGAVKTQYF.

The CDR3 here is CASGGGVAAYNEQFF. DNA for the CDR3: TGCGCCAGCGGCGGGGGGGTAGCGGCCTACAATGAGCAGTTCTTC. V is TRBV5-1 and J is TRBJ2-1; 9 bases are shared with TRBD2. Unmatched junction bases numbered 7, after V lost 7 bases and J lost 2 bases. The CDR3 covers 15 residues. Per germline, CDR1 SGHRS and CDR2 YFSETQ.

The chain combines TRBV9 with TRBJ2-3; TRBD2 might be the D (6 bases). CDR1 is SGDLS and CDR2 is YYNGEE in the germline V gene. V lost 1 base and J lost 0, with 15 bases in between. CDR3 size: 17 residues. Written as DNA, the CDR3 is TGTGCCAGCAGCGTACCCACGATCGGGACTAGCACAGATACGCAGTATTTT. This gives the protein CASSVPTIGTSTDTQYF.